These 10 T cell receptor beta chains share one sample of origin, sequenced in a study of T-cell reconstitution after alpha-beta-depleted transplantation in children (dated by TCRdb to the mid-2010s). Receptor amplification or capture employed PCR. Sequenced using an Illumina HiSeq 2500. To normalize quantification of the TCRbeta repertoire, the TCR libraries were built with molecular barcoding that relied on unique molecular identifiers. TCRdb applied fastp at Q25 and MiXCR to the public reads, then kept only in-frame beta chains. Each record represents a unique CDR3 protein, reported with the most common genes and DNA among its rows. A total of roughly 180,000 distinct CDR3 sequences appear in this sample, more than 9.5% of them only once. Together, the top ten hold around 13% of the sample. Sample treatment or condition, as interpreted from the label and publication: allogeneic hematopoietic cell transplantation with graft depleted of TCRalphabeta T cells and CD19 B cells.

The sample consisted of PBMCs, taken before TCRalphabeta/CD19-depleted stem cell transplant. These receptors were obtained from a boy between 2 and 10 years old with acute myeloid leukemia, due to receive a stem cell transplant.

This clonotype was counted at least ten times. This rearrangement joins TRBV7-2 to TRBJ1-1; D is ambiguous. Germline CDR1 SGHTA, CDR2 FQGNSA. This CDR3 contains 14 residues. The V gene lost 8 bases and the J gene lost 8 bases, with 21 bases spanning the gap. The CDR3 DNA is TGTGCCAGCCGGCCCACGGTATTGGGTCAAGAAGCTTTCTTT. Protein: CASRPTVLGQEAFF.

This clonotype was observed at least ten times. The chain couples TRBV6-2 or TRBV6-3 to TRBJ1-2; TRBD1 matches at 7 bases. From germline, CDR1 is MNHEY and CDR2 SVGEGT. Trimming at V came to 0 bases and at J to 2 bases, leaving 3 bases not matched to a gene. This CDR3 is built from 15 residues. The CDR3 spells CASSYSPDRNYGYTF. CDR3 bases: TGTGCCAGCAGTTACTCTCCGGACAGGAACTATGGCTACACCTTC.

Turning to this clonotype: One base away lies a much larger clone, so this may be a sequencing read error. The CDR3 here is CSARDRAGYGDTF. The CDR3 DNA follows: TGCAGTGCTAGAGATCGGGCAGGCTATGGCGACACCTTC. The rearrangement uses TRBV20-1 and TRBJ1-2; D unclear. There are 13 residues in the CDR3. Germline CDR1 DFQATT, CDR2 SNEGSKA (reference sequence).

This clonotype was seen many times. The chain couples TRBV3-1 to TRBJ2-3; D may be TRBD1 or TRBD2 (5 bases each). The CDR3 extends over 15 amino acids. V was shortened by 4 bases and J by 0 bases, with 11 bases between the two germline ends. Germline CDR1 is LGHDT and CDR2 is YNNKEL (reference sequence). The CDR3 reads CASSPRDHSTDTQYF. The CDR3, as DNA: TGTGCCAGCAGCCCCCGGGACCATAGCACAGATACGCAGTATTTT.

This clonotype was counted many times. The chain joins TRBV12-3 or TRBV12-4 to TRBJ2-1, with 9 bases that match TRBD2. The CDR3 loop spans 15 amino acids. The junction had 6 bases not matched to a gene; V was cut back by 7 bases and J by 2 bases. The CDR3, as DNA: TGTGCCAGCAACCCCCTAGCGGGGACCTACAATGAGCAGTTCTTC. This sequence encodes CASNPLAGTYNEQFF.

This clonotype was detected ten times or more. This sequence joins TRBV20-1 and TRBJ1-1; D might be TRBD1 (5 bases). The CDR3 runs to 15 residues. The germline gives CDR1 DFQATT, CDR2 SNEGSKA (reference sequence). V was pared by 5 bases and J by 0 bases, with 16 bases between. The CDR3 nucleotides read TGCAGTGCTCCCCGGGGGAGCGTCATGAACACTGAAGCTTTCTTT. The encoded protein is CSAPRGSVMNTEAFF.

Many counts were recorded for this clonotype. The J gene is TRBJ2-3, the V gene TRBV4-1, with 8 positions matching TRBD2. The CDR3 is 16 residues long. V dropped 3 bases and J dropped 2; count of bases not matched to a gene: 7. Germline CDR1 reads MGHRA; CDR2 reads YSYEKL. The CDR3: CASSQSLAGSTDTQYF. Here the CDR3 DNA reads TGCGCCAGCAGCCAGTCCTTAGCGGGGTCCACAGATACGCAGTATTTT.

The table lists this clonotype with a few counts. This chain uses TRBV20-1 with TRBJ2-3, with TRBD2 matching 8 bases. The CDR3 covers 14 residues. Trimming removed 3 bases from V and 6 bases from J; junction bases left unmatched: 8. The germline gives CDR1 DFQATT, CDR2 SNEGSKA (reference sequence). CDR3 bases: TGCAGTGCTAGTTCGGGGGGGGTTCTTGATACGCAGTATTTT. Amino acids: CSASSGGVLDTQYF.

In this sample, this clonotype turned up many times. The chain has TRBV19 and TRBJ2-5; the match to TRBD2 covers 7 bases. With V trimmed by 3 bases and J by 4 bases, 8 bases remained unmatched. CDR1 and CDR2 (germline): LNHDA, SQIVND (reference sequence). This CDR3 is built from 15 residues. CDR3 loop: CASSMGLTSGETQYF. The CDR3 nucleotides read TGTGCCAGTAGTATGGGACTAACGTCAGGAGAGACCCAGTACTTC.

This clonotype was found many times. The chain recombines TRBV10-1 with TRBJ1-5, with 7 bases identical to TRBD1. This CDR3 comprises 15 residues. Trimming removed 3 bases from V and 2 bases from J; junction bases left unmatched: 4. Germline V gives CDR1 WNHNN, CDR2 SYGVQD (reference sequence). The CDR3 DNA sequence: TGCGCCAGCAGTGACAGGCAGGGGGGCAATCAGCCCCAGCATTTT. It codes for CASSDRQGGNQPQHF.